This T cell receptor (beta chain) was documented in a study of CD8 T cells in ankylosing spondylitis (dated by TCRdb to 2016 to 2017). As for the study more broadly: The study profiled T cell receptor beta repertoires in healthy donors and ankylosing spondylitis patients to find disease-linked TCR variants. The full study cohort was made up of under 30 ankylosing spondylitis patients and about a hundred healthy donors. Peripheral blood was sampled, and synovial fluid was also collected from ankylosing spondylitis patients.

Instrument on record: Illumina HiSeq 2500. TCR beta libraries were prepared by quantitative 5'-RACE with molecular barcodes. The study's processing was this. A new computational method based on a probabilistic model of VDJ rearrangement was used to identify disease-linked TCR variants. TCRdb reprocessing: public reads trimmed at Q25 with fastp, clones called with MiXCR, in-frame beta chains kept. CDR3 protein sequences are deduplicated, and each keeps its most common genes and DNA. The V and J calls reflect TCRdb's pipeline rather than the authors' work. Present in this sample are under 250,000 distinct CDR3 sequences, more than 25% of which were seen just once. The ten largest make up around 6.3% of the sample. Findings and caveats that apply to the study as a whole: Significant enrichment of the disease-linked clones was reported in matched synovial fluid samples from ankylosing spondylitis patients. Some motif variants were previously reported in synovial fluid and blood of reactive arthritis patients, suggesting common disease-initiation mechanisms. Blood from ankylosing spondylitis patients appeared to be characterized by a TCR beta motif made up of under ten highly homologous amino acid variants. In peripheral blood, the disease-linked clones were found at relatively low frequencies and had a CD8+ phenotype.

As concerns this clonotype: Its antigen has not been determined. No much larger clonotype is one base removed from it; base qualities were not supplied.

CDR1 is given as DFQATT and CDR2 as SNEGSKA, both from the germline V gene (reference sequence). Relative to germline, V is missing 1 base and J is missing 0 bases, with 6 bases of the junction outside any gene match. The CDR3 numbers 17 residues from cysteine through phenylalanine. Only CDR3 DNA is held: 51 bases, read in frame from base 1. The V and J segments used are TRBV20-1 and TRBJ2-1, and 10 junctional nucleotides match TRBD2. This receptor was taken from a male donor with ankylosing spondylitis or in good health (not recorded which). Material: blood, either unsorted or a sorted T cell fraction (not recorded which). The sequenced DNA is TGCAGTGCTAGAGTGACTAGCGGGTCGAGCTCCTACAATGAGCAGTTCTTC. It is translated as CSARVTSGSSSYNEQFF.